One and the same sample provided the 10 T cell receptor beta chains below, sequenced in a study of T-cell memory formation after mild COVID-19. MiXCR was run by TCRdb on the 5' RACE reads, yielding one entry per CDR3 protein. The table shows around 200,000 distinct CDR3 sequences, with roughly 27% occurring only once. Specimen: PBMCs or a T cell subset sorted from them (not recorded which). The source is an adult woman who had mild COVID-19 (a few samples of this study predate the infection). Cell type and time point are not known.

This chain links TRBV7-9 with TRBJ1-4; D might be TRBD1 (5 bases). This CDR3 is built from 15 residues. CDR1 and CDR2 (germline): SEHNR, FQNEAQ (reference sequence). Trimming cost V 5 bases and J 7 bases, with 17 bases left between them. The CDR3 region has the DNA TGTGCCAGCAGCCTCGGGAGGGGCCTGCGTGAAAAACTGTTTTTT. Protein product: CASSLGRGLREKLFF.

A few counts support this clonotype. V usage is TRBV6-2 or TRBV6-3 and J usage is TRBJ2-2; D gene ambiguous. V lost 2 bases to trimming and J lost 7 bases, with 17 bases between them. Germline CDR1 is MNHEY and CDR2 is SVGEGT. The CDR3 runs 16 residues. The CDR3: CASSYPTRIEGGELFF. DNA for the CDR3: TGTGCCAGCAGTTACCCCACTCGCATCGAAGGCGGGGAGCTGTTTTTT.

The CDR3 loop is CSARPRETGELFF. The CDR3 DNA reads as TGCAGTGCTAGACCCCGAGAAACCGGGGAGCTGTTTTTT. The genes are TRBV20-1 and TRBJ2-2; D not resolved. The germline V gene encodes CDR1 DFQATT and CDR2 SNEGSKA (reference sequence). V shed 2 bases and J shed 5 bases, with 9 bases lying between them. The CDR3 has 13 amino acids.

The chain carries TRBV18 and TRBJ1-5, with 7 bases that match TRBD1. The ends lost 4 bases at V and 0 bases at J; junction bases unmatched: 6. The CDR3 extends over 16 amino acids. From germline, CDR1 is KGHSH and CDR2 LQKENI. The CDR3 sequence: CASSLGDSNSNQPQHF. The CDR3 coding sequence is TGTGCCAGCTCACTTGGGGACAGTAATAGCAATCAGCCCCAGCATTTT.

V is TRBV7-8 and J is TRBJ1-5; 10 nucleotides align to TRBD1. Per germline, CDR1 SGHVS and CDR2 FQNEAQ. V shed 5 bases and J 6 bases; nucleotides not matched to a gene: 7. The CDR3 totals 15 residues. CDR3 residues: CASSLQGQGFQPQHF. The CDR3 nucleotides read TGTGCCAGCAGCCTGCAGGGACAGGGGTTTCAGCCCCAGCATTTT.

This rearrangement joins TRBV12-3 or TRBV12-4 to TRBJ1-1; no clear D gene. Trimming took off 11 bases at V and 5 bases at J, with 12 bases between the two ends. The CDR3 covers 11 residues. Written as DNA, the CDR3 is TGTGCCTACGCAGTGGGGACTGAAGCTTTCTTT. Its protein product is CAYAVGTEAFF.

The CDR3 loop is CASSISTGVSYNEQFF. The CDR3 region has the DNA TGCGCCAGCAGCATTTCGACAGGGGTCTCCTACAATGAGCAGTTCTTC. V gene TRBV5-1 combines with J gene TRBJ2-1, with 8 bases that match TRBD1. CDR1 is SGHRS and CDR2 is YFSETQ in the germline V gene. The CDR3 length is 16 residues. V shed 4 bases, J shed 0 bases, and the junction held 6 bases outside the gene matches.

This clonotype has ten or more counts. This rearrangement joins TRBV5-1 to TRBJ1-5, with 9 bases aligning to TRBD1. The CDR3 contains 15 residues. Losses at the gene ends were 4 bases for V and 0 bases for J; bases not matched to a gene: 2. Per the germline V gene, CDR1 is SGHRS and CDR2 is YFSETQ. DNA for the CDR3: TGCGCCAGCAGCCTGGGACAGGGTAGCAATCAGCCCCAGCATTTT. It yields the protein CASSLGQGSNQPQHF.

The chain joins TRBV4-3 to TRBJ2-2; D not certain. Germline values: CDR1 LGHNA, CDR2 YSLEER. Trimming removed 0 bases from V and 1 base from J, with 12 bases in between. The CDR3 runs 17 residues. The CDR3 DNA reads TGCGCCAGCAGCCAAGAAAGAGGAGTTAAGAACACCGGGGAGCTGTTTTTT. This gives the protein CASSQERGVKNTGELFF.

This clonotype was picked up one time. The chain recombines TRBV7-2 with TRBJ2-3; 9 bases match TRBD2. V lost 3 bases to trimming and J lost 0 bases; unmatched junction nucleotides: 4. Germline V gene sequence: CDR1 SGHTA, CDR2 FQGNSA. This CDR3 is 16 amino acids long. The CDR3 protein is CASSFGTSRSTDTQYF. Here the CDR3 DNA reads TGTGCCAGCAGCTTTGGGACTAGCAGGAGCACAGATACGCAGTATTTT.